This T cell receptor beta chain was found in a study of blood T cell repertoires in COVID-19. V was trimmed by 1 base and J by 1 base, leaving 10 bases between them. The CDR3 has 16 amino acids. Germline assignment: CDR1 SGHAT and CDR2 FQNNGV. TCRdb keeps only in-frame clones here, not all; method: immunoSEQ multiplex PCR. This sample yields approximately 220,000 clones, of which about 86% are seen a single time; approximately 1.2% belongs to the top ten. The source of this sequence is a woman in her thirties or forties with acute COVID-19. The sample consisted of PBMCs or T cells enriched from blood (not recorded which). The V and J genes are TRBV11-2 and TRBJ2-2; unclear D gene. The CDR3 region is CASSLVRRLNTGELFF. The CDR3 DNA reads TGTGCCAGCAGCTTAGTTCGCAGGTTGAACACCGGGGAGCTGTTTTTT.